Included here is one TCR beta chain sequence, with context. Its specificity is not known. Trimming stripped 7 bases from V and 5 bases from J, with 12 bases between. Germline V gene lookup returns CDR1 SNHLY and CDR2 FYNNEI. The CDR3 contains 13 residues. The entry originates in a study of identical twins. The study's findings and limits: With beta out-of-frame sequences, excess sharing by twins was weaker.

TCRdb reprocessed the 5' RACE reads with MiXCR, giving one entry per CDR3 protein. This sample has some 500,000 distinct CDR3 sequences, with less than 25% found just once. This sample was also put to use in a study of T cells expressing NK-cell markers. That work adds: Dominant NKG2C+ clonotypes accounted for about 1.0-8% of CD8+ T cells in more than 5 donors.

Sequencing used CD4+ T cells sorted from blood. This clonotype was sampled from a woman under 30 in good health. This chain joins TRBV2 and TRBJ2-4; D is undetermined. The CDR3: CASIVGQENIQYF. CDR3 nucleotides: TGTGCCAGCATCGTAGGGCAGGAAAACATTCAGTACTTC.